This T cell receptor (beta chain) was retrieved from a study of T cells in Graves' hyperthyroidism and ophthalmopathy. RNA transcripts gave rise to amplified TCR beta CDR3 regions. TCR CDR3 underwent first-round RT-PCR with the HTBI primer set. Using its own MiXCR run on the multiplex PCR reads, TCRdb lists one record per CDR3 protein. The sample holds approximately 870,000 distinct CDR3 sequences, around 39% seen once. Fresh peripheral blood, 10 ml, yielded the PBMCs. This clonotype was seen many times. Germline V CDR1 and CDR2: MNHEY, SVGAGI. V lost 6 bases to trimming and J lost 1 base, with 3 bases between them. This CDR3 region has 11 residues.

Sequences were obtained from blood. This clonotype originated in a man aged 18-30 years with Graves' hyperthyroidism. The chain couples TRBV6-5 to TRBJ1-1; D remains unclear. This CDR3 is CASRGNTEAFF. CDR3 nucleotide sequence: TGTGCCAGCAGGGGGAACACTGAAGCTTTCTTT.